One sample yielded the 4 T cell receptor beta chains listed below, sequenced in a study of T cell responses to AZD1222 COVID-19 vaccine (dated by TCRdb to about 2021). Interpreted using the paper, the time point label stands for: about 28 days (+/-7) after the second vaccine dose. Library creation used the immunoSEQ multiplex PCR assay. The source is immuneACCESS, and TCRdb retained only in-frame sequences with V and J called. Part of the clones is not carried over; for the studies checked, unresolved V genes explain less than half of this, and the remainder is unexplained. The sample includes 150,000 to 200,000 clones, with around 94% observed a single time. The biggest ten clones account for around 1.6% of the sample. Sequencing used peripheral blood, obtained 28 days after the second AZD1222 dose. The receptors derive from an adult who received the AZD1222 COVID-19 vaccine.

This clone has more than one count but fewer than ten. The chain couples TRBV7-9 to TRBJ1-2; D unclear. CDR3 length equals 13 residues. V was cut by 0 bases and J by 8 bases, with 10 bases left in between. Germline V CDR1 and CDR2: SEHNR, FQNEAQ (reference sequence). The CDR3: CASSLAQAEGYTF. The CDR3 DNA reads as TGTGCCAGCAGCTTAGCGCAGGCGGAAGGCTACACCTTC.

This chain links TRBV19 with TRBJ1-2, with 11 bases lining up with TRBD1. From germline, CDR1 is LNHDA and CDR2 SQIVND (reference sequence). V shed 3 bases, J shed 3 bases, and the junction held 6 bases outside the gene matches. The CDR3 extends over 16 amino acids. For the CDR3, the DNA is TGTGCCAGTAGTATTCCGCGGACAGGGGGCTACTATGGCTACACCTTC. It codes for CASSIPRTGGYYGYTF.

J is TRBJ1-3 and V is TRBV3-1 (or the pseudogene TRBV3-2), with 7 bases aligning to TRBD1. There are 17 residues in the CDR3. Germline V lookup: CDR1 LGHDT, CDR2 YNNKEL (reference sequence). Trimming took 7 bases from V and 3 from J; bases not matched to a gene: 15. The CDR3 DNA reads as TGTGCCAGCACCCTCGCGGGTATAGGGGGCTATGGAAACACCATATATTTT. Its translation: CASTLAGIGGYGNTIYF.

The CDR3 region is CASSIVDTRGGYTF. The CDR3 DNA reads as TGTGCCAGTAGTATAGTGGACACCCGGGGTGGCTACACCTTC. The J gene is TRBJ1-2, the V gene TRBV19, with a weak D call TRBD1 (5 bases). The CDR3 contains 14 residues. V shed 1 base and J shed 7 bases, with 13 bases lying between them. Germline CDR1 and CDR2: LNHDA and SQIVND (reference sequence).